The source of this T cell receptor beta chain is a study of cytomegalovirus exposure and HLA in healthy donors. The study, taken as a whole, reports: The authors later linked a missense DCLRE1C variant to TCR beta V- and J-gene trimming. Within a later analysis, the majority of CMV-associated TCR beta chains appeared HLA-restricted.

As concerns this clone: Its cognate antigen is unknown.

60 Vbeta and 13 Jbeta primers were used in PCR. Clones were read by immunoSEQ multiplex PCR, and TCRdb kept only the in-frame ones, dropping some. Among approximately 130,000 clones, roughly four fifths were seen once, and the ten largest hold around 3%. Sequencing input: PBMCs. The TCR originated in a boy younger than 10 in good health and CMV-seronegative.

DNA of the CDR3: TGTGCCAGCACCCGTTCTCGACAGAGGAACTATGGCTACACCTTC. The encoded protein is CASTRSRQRNYGYTF. The V and J genes are TRBV6-5 and TRBJ1-2; weak D call: TRBD1 (5 bases). The CDR3 has 15 amino acids. Trimming removed 7 bases from V and 2 bases from J, with 17 bases in between. Germline V lookup: CDR1 MNHEY, CDR2 SVGAGI.